Below, 27 T cell receptor beta chains from the same sample are listed, as sequenced in a study of CD8 T cells in Susac syndrome (dated by TCRdb to about 2019). Library preparation used the immunoSEQ multiplex PCR assay. RNA was extracted using the RNeasy kit, and roughly 0.45 to 1 microgram was reverse transcribed with random hexamers. The raw public reads went through TCRdb reprocessing: fastp at Q25, MiXCR clone calling, in-frame beta chains kept. Each CDR3 protein gets just one entry, which takes the most common genes and DNA from the rows behind it. Across this sample there are about 180,000 distinct CDR3 sequences, with approximately 95% seen only once. The top ten clones comprise more than 0.09% of the sample. The sample was CD4+ T cells from PBMCs. These receptor sequences come from a human donor with multiple sclerosis.

The rearrangement uses TRBV5-4 and TRBJ1-1; 7 nucleotides align to TRBD1. Germline loops: CDR1 SGHNT, CDR2 YYREEE (reference sequence). The CDR3 totals 15 residues. J lost 0 bases, V lost 4 bases, and 6 bases had no gene match. DNA for the CDR3: TGTGCCAGCAGCCCCTGGGGACAGATGAACACTGAAGCTTTCTTT. It specifies CASSPWGQMNTEAFF.

V and J are TRBV30 and TRBJ2-7, with a tentative D call TRBD1 (5 bases). With 8 bases removed from V and 1 base from J, the gap between germline ends came to 9 bases. This CDR3 spans 11 amino acids. From germline, CDR1 is GTSNPN and CDR2 SVGIG (reference sequence). The CDR3 nucleotides read TGTGCCCAACAGGTGTCCTACGAGCAGTACTTC. Translation: CAQQVSYEQYF.

J is TRBJ2-2 and V is TRBV9; D call uncertain. Germline V gene lookup returns CDR1 SGDLS and CDR2 YYNGEE. This CDR3 region has 13 residues. V was cut by 7 bases and J by 4 bases, with 11 bases left in between. CDR3 loop: CASRNLPTGELFF. The DNA for the CDR3 is TGTGCCAGCCGAAACTTGCCCACCGGGGAGCTGTTTTTT.

The V and J genes are TRBV5-1 and TRBJ2-4; tentatively, D is TRBD2 (5 bases). Germline V gene sequence: CDR1 SGHRS, CDR2 YFSETQ. The length of the CDR3 is 13 residues. V was pared by 2 bases and J by 6 bases, with 9 bases between. The CDR3 DNA is TGCGCCAGCAGCTTAGGGAGAGTAAACATTCAGTACTTC. It is translated as CASSLGRVNIQYF.

The chain has TRBV20-1 and TRBJ1-2, with 7 positions matching TRBD1. This CDR3 is built from 12 residues. CDR1 is DFQATT, CDR2 SNEGSKA, per germline (reference sequence). V trimming: 3 bases; J trimming: 4 bases; junction bases outside the gene matches: 2. The CDR3 DNA is TGCAGTGCTAGGACAGGGATCTATGGCTACACCTTC. The encoded protein is CSARTGIYGYTF.

V is TRBV2 and J is TRBJ2-7; D unresolved. CDR3 length equals 13 residues. V was trimmed by 7 bases and J by 0 bases, leaving 10 bases between them. Germline V CDR1 and CDR2: SNHLY, FYNNEI. The CDR3 DNA sequence: TGTGCCAGCATAGGCCTAGGCTCCTACGAGCAGTACTTC. It yields the protein CASIGLGSYEQYF.

The chain links TRBV25-1 to TRBJ2-3; 10 positions match TRBD2. This CDR3 region has 14 residues. Germline V gene data show CDR1 as MGHDK and CDR2 as SYGVNS. V dropped 10 bases and J dropped 5; count of bases not matched to a gene: 9. The CDR3 protein is CATIERGGLDTQYF. CDR3 bases: TGTGCCACTATTGAGCGGGGGGGCCTAGATACGCAGTATTTT.

The chain carries TRBV6-2 or TRBV6-3 and TRBJ2-1; no firm D call. Trimming took 7 bases from V and 5 from J, leaving 15 bases between them. The CDR3 runs 14 residues. Germline CDR1 and CDR2: MNHEY and SVGEGT. CDR3 coding DNA: TGTGCCAGCACCTCCAGGACGGATAACAATGAGCAGTTCTTC. It is translated as CASTSRTDNNEQFF.

In this sample, this clonotype turned up once. The junction departs from the called germline gene at one end, perhaps through a read error. The gene calls are TRBV4-2 and TRBJ2-3, with D perhaps matching TRBD2 (7 bases). This CDR3 region has 15 residues. Looked up from germline, CDR1 is LGHNA and CDR2 is YNFKEQ. CDR3 coding DNA: TGTGCCAGCAGCGAAGAGGGGGGGTACACAGATACGCAGTATTTT. It is translated as CASSEEGGYTDTQYF.

The CDR3 DNA follows: TGTGCCTGGAGGAGGGACACCACTAACTATGGCTACACCTTC. Amino acid sequence: CAWRRDTTNYGYTF. The chain employs TRBV30 and TRBJ1-2, with D perhaps TRBD1 (6 bases). Germline V gene sequence: CDR1 GTSNPN, CDR2 SVGIG (reference sequence). CDR3 length equals 14 residues. V lost 3 bases to trimming and J lost 0 bases, with 11 bases between them.

J is TRBJ1-1 and V is TRBV30, with TRBD1 as a possible D gene (5 bases). Trimming took off 4 bases at V and 1 base at J, with 10 bases between the two ends. The CDR3 is 13 residues long. CDR1 is GTSNPN, CDR2 SVGIG, per germline (reference sequence). CDR3 DNA sequence: TGTGCCTGGACAGGACAACCGAACACTGAAGCTTTCTTT. As protein: CAWTGQPNTEAFF.

The chain links TRBV30 to TRBJ2-7; no firm D call. The V gene lost 7 bases and the J gene lost 2 bases, with 15 bases spanning the gap. The CDR3 has 13 residues. CDR1 and CDR2 from the germline V gene are GTSNPN and SVGIG (reference sequence). This chain's CDR3 is CALERGVTYEQYF. CDR3 DNA: TGTGCCTTAGAGCGCGGAGTCACCTACGAGCAGTACTTC.

J is TRBJ2-7 and V is TRBV6-6, with unresolved D. This CDR3 region has 11 residues. Germline CDR1 MNHNY, CDR2 SVGAGI (reference sequence). The V end lost 5 bases, the J end lost 4 bases, and 6 bases lay between the germline ends. The CDR3 here is CASSTDYEQYF. For the CDR3, the DNA is TGTGCCAGCAGTACAGATTACGAGCAGTACTTC.

The chain carries TRBV20-1 and TRBJ1-1, with TRBD1 matching 7 bases. This CDR3 is 12 amino acids long. Germline CDR1 and CDR2: DFQATT and SNEGSKA (reference sequence). The V and J ends lost 0 bases and 6 bases, in that order; junction bases with no gene match: 1. The CDR3 loop is CSARDGTAEAFF. The CDR3, as DNA: TGCAGTGCTAGAGACGGGACAGCTGAAGCTTTCTTT.

The chain links TRBV11-1 to TRBJ1-1; tentative D call: TRBD1 (6 bases). Germline loops: CDR1 SGHAT, CDR2 FQDESV (reference sequence). The length of the CDR3 is 13 residues. Trimming left V 2 bases short and J 10 bases short, with 14 bases between. The CDR3 nucleotides read TGTGCCAGCAGCTTATCCGGGGGCCAAGGAGCTTTCTTT. Encoded protein: CASSLSGGQGAFF.

The chain uses TRBV9 and TRBJ2-1; D ambiguous. The germline V and J ends were trimmed by 2 bases and 0 bases, with 9 bases remaining between them. CDR3 length equals 15 residues. Germline CDR1 SGDLS, CDR2 YYNGEE. CDR3: CASSVSVNSYNEQFF. CDR3 coding DNA: TGTGCCAGCAGCGTCAGCGTCAACTCCTACAATGAGCAGTTCTTC.

This chain uses TRBV12-3 or TRBV12-4 with TRBJ1-5; tentatively, D is TRBD1 (5 bases). This CDR3 is built from 15 residues. V lost 5 bases to trimming and J lost 0 bases, with 11 bases between them. The CDR3 DNA sequence: TGTGCCAGCAGTCTCCAGGGTGATAGCAATCAGCCCCAGCATTTT. Translated: CASSLQGDSNQPQHF.

The V and J genes are TRBV20-1 and TRBJ2-7; D is uncertain. With 5 bases removed from V and 3 bases from J, the gap between germline ends came to 11 bases. The length of the CDR3 is 12 residues. Germline lookup yields CDR1 DFQATT and CDR2 SNEGSKA (reference sequence). As DNA, the CDR3 is TGCAGTGCTCGGCCGAGTGTCTACGAGCAGTACTTC. It encodes CSARPSVYEQYF.

The V gene is TRBV29-1, the J gene TRBJ2-7; D is possibly TRBD1 (5 bases). CDR1 is SQVTM, CDR2 ANQGSEA, per germline. Between the trimmed V and J ends, which lost 6 bases and 0 bases, there was a span of 6 bases. The CDR3 runs to 11 residues. The CDR3: CSVGHSYEQYF. In DNA form, the CDR3 reads TGCAGCGTGGGGCACTCCTACGAGCAGTACTTC.

This chain links TRBV12-3 or TRBV12-4 with TRBJ2-5; D is possibly TRBD1 or TRBD2 (5 bases each). The CDR3 is 13 residues long. The V and J ends lost 3 bases and 9 bases respectively, with 14 bases between them. The CDR3 protein is CASSFGTAESQYF. CDR3 DNA: TGTGCCAGCAGTTTCGGGACGGCGGAATCCCAGTACTTC.

V is TRBV25-1 and J is TRBJ1-3; 7 nucleotides agree with TRBD1. The CDR3 length is 15 residues. Germline V lookup: CDR1 MGHDK, CDR2 SYGVNS. After removal of 7 bases from V and 2 bases from J, the junction contained 8 bases not matched to a gene. This chain's CDR3 is CASKDETGPGNTIYF. The CDR3 coding sequence is TGTGCCAGCAAAGATGAGACAGGGCCTGGAAACACCATATATTTT.

The chain couples TRBV5-1 to TRBJ2-5; D uncertain. CDR1 and CDR2 from the germline V gene are SGHRS and YFSETQ. V dropped 4 bases and J dropped 4 bases, with 20 bases sitting between them. The CDR3 runs 16 residues. CDR3 DNA: TGCGCCAGCAGCCCCTCAACGAGCTCCTCGGGAGAGACCCAGTACTTC. The encoded protein is CASSPSTSSSGETQYF. Combining the CDR3 with reference TRBV5-1 and TRBJ2-5 gives the whole variable domain KAGVTQTPRYLIKTRGQQVTLSCSPISGHRSVSWYQQTPGQGLQFLFEYFSETQRNKGNFPGRFSGRQFSNSRSEMNVSTLELGDSALYLCASSPSTSSSGETQYFGPGTRLLVL.

This rearrangement joins TRBV5-6 to TRBJ2-4, with D perhaps being TRBD1 or TRBD2 (6 bases each). The CDR3 is 19 residues long. The germline CDR1 and CDR2 sequences are SGHDT and YYEEEE. The V end lost 4 bases, the J end lost 0 bases, and 23 bases lay between the germline ends. The CDR3 sequence is CASSPLGGPPGVAKNIQYF. CDR3 sequence (DNA): TGTGCCAGCAGCCCTCTAGGGGGGCCCCCGGGGGTAGCCAAAAACATTCAGTACTTC.

The chain joins TRBV30 to TRBJ1-2; possible D gene TRBD1, 6 bases. V was shortened by 3 bases and J by 1 base, with 12 bases between the two germline ends. Per the germline V gene, CDR1 is GTSNPN and CDR2 is SVGIG (reference sequence). This CDR3 is built from 14 residues. The CDR3 loop is CAWRQGLNNYGYTF. The CDR3 bases are TGTGCCTGGAGACAGGGCCTTAATAACTATGGCTACACCTTC.

The V call is TRBV29-1, the J call TRBJ2-5; a weak D match, TRBD1 (5 bases). CDR1 and CDR2 (germline): SQVTM, ANQGSEA. CDR3 length: 16 residues. V shed 7 bases and J shed 1 base, with 22 bases lying between them. In nucleotides, the CDR3 is TGCAGCGCCTCGAGGCGGCAGGGCCCTCTCCAAGAGACCCAGTACTTC. As protein: CSASRRQGPLQETQYF.

V and J are TRBV27 and TRBJ2-7; D is uncertain. Germline CDR1 and CDR2: MNHEY and SMNVEV (reference sequence). CDR3 length: 13 amino acids. Trimming left V 5 bases short and J 1 base short, with 9 bases between. DNA for the CDR3: TGTGCCAGCAGTCTAGTACCATCCTACGAGCAGTACTTC. The encoded protein is CASSLVPSYEQYF.

In the case of this clonotype: Germline is not matched at one junction end, which may reflect a read error. V is TRBV7-7 and J is TRBJ2-5; weak D call: TRBD2 (5 bases). The CDR3 sequence is 13 residues long. The germline CDR1 and CDR2 sequences are SSHAT and FNYEAQ (reference sequence). The DNA of the CDR3 is TGTGCTAGCAGCTTAGTGAGGGAGGAGACCCAGTACTTC. It specifies CASSLVREETQYF.